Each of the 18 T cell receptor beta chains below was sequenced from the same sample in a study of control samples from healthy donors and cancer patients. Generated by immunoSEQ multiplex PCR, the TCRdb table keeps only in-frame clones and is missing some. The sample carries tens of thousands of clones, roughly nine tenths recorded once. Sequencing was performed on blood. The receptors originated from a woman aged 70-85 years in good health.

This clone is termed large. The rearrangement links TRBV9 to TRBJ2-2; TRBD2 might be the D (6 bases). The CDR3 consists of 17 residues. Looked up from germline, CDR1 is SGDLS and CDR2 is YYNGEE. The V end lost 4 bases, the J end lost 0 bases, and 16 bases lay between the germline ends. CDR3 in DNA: TGTGCCAGCAGCTCCCCCGGGGGTATACCGAACACCGGGGAGCTGTTTTTT. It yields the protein CASSSPGGIPNTGELFF.

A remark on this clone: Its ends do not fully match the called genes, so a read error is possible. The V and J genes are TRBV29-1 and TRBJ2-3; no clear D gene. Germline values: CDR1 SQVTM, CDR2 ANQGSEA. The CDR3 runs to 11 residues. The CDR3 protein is CSVRKSVHGVF. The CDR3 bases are TGCAGCGTAAGAAAGTCCGTTCATGGAGTTTTT.

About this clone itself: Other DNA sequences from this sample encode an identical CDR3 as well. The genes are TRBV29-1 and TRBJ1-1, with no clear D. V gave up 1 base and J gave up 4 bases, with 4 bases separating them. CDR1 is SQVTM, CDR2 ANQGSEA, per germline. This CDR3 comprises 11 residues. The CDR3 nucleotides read TGCAGCGTTGAAGGGGGCACTGAAGCTTTCTTT. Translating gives CSVEGGTEAFF. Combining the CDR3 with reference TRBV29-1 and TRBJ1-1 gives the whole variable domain SAVISQKPSRDICQRGTSLTIQCQVDSQVTMMFWYRQQPGQSLTLIATANQGSEATYESGFVIDKFPISRPNLTFSTLTVSNMSPEDSSIYLCSVEGGTEAFFGQGTRLTVV.

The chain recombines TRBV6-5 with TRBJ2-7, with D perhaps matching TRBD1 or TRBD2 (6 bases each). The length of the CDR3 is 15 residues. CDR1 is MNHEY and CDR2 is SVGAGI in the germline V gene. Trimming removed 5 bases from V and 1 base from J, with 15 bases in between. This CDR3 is CASSLGGGQSYEQYF. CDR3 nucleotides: TGTGCCAGCAGTCTCGGAGGGGGGCAATCCTACGAGCAGTACTTC.

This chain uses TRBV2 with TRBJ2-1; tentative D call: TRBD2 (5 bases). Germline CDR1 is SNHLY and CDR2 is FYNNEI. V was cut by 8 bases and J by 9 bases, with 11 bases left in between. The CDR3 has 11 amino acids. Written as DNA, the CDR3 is TGTGCCAGCTCAGCGGCTACTGAGCAGTTCTTC. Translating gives CASSAATEQFF. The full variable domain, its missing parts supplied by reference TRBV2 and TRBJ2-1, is EPEVTQTPSHQVTQMGQEVILRCVPISNHLYFYWYRQILGQKVEFLVSFYNNEISEKSEIFDDQFSVERPDGSNFTLKIRSTKLEDSAMYFCASSAATEQFFGPGTRLTVL.

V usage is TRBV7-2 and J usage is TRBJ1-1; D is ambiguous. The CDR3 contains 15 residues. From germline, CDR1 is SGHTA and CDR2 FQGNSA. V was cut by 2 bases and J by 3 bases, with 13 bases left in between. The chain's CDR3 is CASSLLGEADTEAFF. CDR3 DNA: TGTGCCAGCAGCTTACTGGGAGAGGCGGACACTGAAGCTTTCTTT.

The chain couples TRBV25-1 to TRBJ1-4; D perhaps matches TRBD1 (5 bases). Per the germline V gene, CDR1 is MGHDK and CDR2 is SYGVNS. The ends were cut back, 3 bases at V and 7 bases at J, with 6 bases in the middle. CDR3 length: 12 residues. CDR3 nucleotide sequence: TGTGCCAGCAGTGACGGGGGTGAAAAACTGTTTTTT. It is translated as CASSDGGEKLFF.

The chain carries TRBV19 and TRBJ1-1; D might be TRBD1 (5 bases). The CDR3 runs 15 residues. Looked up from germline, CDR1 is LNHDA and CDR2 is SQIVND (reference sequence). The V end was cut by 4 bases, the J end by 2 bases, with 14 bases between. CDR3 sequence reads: CASSKSGTVNTEAFF. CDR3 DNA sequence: TGTGCCAGTAGTAAATCCGGGACGGTCAACACTGAAGCTTTCTTT.

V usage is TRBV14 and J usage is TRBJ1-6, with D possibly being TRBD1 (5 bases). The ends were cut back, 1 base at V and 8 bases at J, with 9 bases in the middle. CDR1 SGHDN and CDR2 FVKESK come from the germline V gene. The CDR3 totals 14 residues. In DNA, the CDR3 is TGTGCCAGCAGCCAAGTGAGAGGGGATTCACCCCTCCACTTT. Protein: CASSQVRGDSPLHF.

The CDR3 loop reads CASSQVGQLNTEAFF. The CDR3 DNA sequence: TGTGCCAGCAGCCAAGTCGGACAGCTGAACACTGAAGCTTTCTTT. The chain employs TRBV3-1 (or the pseudogene TRBV3-2) and TRBJ1-1; D might be TRBD1 (6 bases). Germline assignment: CDR1 LGHDT and CDR2 YNNKEL (reference sequence). This CDR3 is 15 amino acids long. V lost 1 base and J 0 bases, leaving 9 bases between the germline ends.

The CDR3 loop reads CASSPLAGEHTGELFF. In DNA, the CDR3 is TGTGCCAGCTCACCCCTAGCGGGGGAGCACACCGGGGAGCTGTTTTTT. The V call is TRBV18, the J call TRBJ2-2; 10 bases are a match to TRBD2. CDR3 length: 16 amino acids. The J segment lost 3 bases and the V segment lost 3 bases, leaving 4 bases of the junction unmatched. Germline CDR1 and CDR2: KGHSH and LQKENI.

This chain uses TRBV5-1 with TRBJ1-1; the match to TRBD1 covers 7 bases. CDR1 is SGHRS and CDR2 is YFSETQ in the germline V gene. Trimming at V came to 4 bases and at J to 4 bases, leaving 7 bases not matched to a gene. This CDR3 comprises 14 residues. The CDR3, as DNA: TGCGCCAGCAGCGCGGGACAGCGGAGCACTGAAGCTTTCTTT. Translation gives CASSAGQRSTEAFF. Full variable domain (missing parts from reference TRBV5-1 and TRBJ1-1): KAGVTQTPRYLIKTRGQQVTLSCSPISGHRSVSWYQQTPGQGLQFLFEYFSETQRNKGNFPGRFSGRQFSNSRSEMNVSTLELGDSALYLCASSAGQRSTEAFFGQGTRLTVV.

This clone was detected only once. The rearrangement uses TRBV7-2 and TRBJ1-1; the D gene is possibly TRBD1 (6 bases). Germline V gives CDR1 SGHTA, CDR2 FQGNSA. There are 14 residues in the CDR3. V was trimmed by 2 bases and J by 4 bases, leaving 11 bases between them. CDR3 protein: CASSLRGSGTEAFF. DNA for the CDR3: TGTGCCAGCAGCTTAAGGGGGTCAGGCACTGAAGCTTTCTTT.

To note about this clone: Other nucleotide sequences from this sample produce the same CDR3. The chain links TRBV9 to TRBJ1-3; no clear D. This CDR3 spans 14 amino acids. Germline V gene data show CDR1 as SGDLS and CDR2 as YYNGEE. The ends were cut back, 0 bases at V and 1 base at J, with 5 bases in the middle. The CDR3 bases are TGTGCCAGCAGCGTAGAAGGGTCTGGAAACACCATATATTTT. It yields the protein CASSVEGSGNTIYF.

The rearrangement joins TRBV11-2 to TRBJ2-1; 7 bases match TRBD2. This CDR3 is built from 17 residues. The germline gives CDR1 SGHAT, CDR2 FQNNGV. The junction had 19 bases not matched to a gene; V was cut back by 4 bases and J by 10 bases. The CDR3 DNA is TGTGCCAGCAGCTCGAGAGGCGAGTGGGGGAGGGAGGGGGAGCAGTTCTTC. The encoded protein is CASSSRGEWGREGEQFF.

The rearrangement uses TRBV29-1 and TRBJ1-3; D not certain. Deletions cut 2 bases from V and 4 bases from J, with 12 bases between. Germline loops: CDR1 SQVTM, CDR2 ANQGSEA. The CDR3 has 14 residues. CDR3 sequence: CSVEWASRGNTIYF. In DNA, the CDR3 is TGCAGCGTTGAATGGGCCAGTCGAGGAAACACCATATATTTT.

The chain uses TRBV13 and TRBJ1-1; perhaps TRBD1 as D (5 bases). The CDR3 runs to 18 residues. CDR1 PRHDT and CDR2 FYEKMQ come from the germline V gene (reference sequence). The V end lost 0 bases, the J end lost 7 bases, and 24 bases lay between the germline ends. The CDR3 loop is CASSLGRGGRDTMNEAFF. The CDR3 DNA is TGTGCCAGCAGCTTAGGAAGGGGCGGCCGTGACACCATGAATGAAGCTTTCTTT.

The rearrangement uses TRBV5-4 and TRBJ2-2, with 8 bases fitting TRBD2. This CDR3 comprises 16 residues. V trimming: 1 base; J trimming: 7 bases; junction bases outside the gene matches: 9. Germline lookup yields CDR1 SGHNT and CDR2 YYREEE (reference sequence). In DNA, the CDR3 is TGTGCCAGCAGCTTGCGGGGGGGCTATGAAGGCGGGGAGCTGTTTTTT. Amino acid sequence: CASSLRGGYEGGELFF.